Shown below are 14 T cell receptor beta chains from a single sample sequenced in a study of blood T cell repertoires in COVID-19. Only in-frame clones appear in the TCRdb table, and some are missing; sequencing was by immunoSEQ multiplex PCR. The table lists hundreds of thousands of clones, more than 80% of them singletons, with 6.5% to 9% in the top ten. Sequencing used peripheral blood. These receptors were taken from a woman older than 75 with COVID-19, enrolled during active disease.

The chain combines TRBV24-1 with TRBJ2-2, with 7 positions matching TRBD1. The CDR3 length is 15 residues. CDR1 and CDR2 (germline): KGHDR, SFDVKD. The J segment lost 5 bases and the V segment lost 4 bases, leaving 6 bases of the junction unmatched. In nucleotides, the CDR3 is TGTGCCACCAGTGACCCCAGGGGGTTGACCGGGGAGCTGTTTTTT. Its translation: CATSDPRGLTGELFF.

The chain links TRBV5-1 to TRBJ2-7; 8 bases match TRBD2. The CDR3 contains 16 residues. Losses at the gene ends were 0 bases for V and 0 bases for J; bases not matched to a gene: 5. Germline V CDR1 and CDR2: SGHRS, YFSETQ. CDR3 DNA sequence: TGCGCCAGCAGCTTGGCCCAGACTAGCGCCTCCTACGAGCAGTACTTC. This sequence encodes CASSLAQTSASYEQYF.

Written as DNA, the CDR3 is TGTGCCAGTAGTAAGGCGGGGCCCGGGACAGCCTACGAGCAGTACTTC. This encodes CASSKAGPGTAYEQYF. The rearrangement links TRBV19 to TRBJ2-7; perhaps TRBD1 as D (7 bases). V gave up 4 bases and J gave up 2 bases, with 18 bases separating them. Germline CDR1 reads LNHDA; CDR2 reads SQIVND (reference sequence). This CDR3 has 16 residues. Using reference TRBV19 and TRBJ2-7 for the parts outside the CDR3, the full variable domain is DGGITQSPKYLFRKEGQNVTLSCEQNLNHDAMYWYRQDPGQGLRLIYYSQIVNDFQKGDIAEGYSVSREKKESFPLTVTSAQKNPTAFYLCASSKAGPGTAYEQYFGPGTRLTVT.

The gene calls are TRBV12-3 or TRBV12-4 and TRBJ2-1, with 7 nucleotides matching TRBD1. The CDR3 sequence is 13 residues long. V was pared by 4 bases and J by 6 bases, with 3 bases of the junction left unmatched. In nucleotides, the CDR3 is TGTGCCAGCAGTTACAGACAGGGCAATGAGCAGTTCTTC. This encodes CASSYRQGNEQFF.

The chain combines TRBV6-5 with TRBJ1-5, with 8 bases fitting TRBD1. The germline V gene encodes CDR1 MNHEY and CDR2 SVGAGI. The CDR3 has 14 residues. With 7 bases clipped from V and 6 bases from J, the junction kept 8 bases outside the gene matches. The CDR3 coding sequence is TGTGCCAGCAATCCCGGACAGGGCGGTCAGCCCCAGCATTTT. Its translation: CASNPGQGGQPQHF.

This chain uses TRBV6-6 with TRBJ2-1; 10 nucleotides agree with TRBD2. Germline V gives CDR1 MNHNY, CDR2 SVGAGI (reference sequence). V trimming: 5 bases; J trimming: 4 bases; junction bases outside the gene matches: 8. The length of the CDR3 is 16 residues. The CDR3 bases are TGTGCCAGCAGTCGAGCTAGCGGGAGTTTTTACAATGAGCAGTTCTTC. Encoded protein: CASSRASGSFYNEQFF.

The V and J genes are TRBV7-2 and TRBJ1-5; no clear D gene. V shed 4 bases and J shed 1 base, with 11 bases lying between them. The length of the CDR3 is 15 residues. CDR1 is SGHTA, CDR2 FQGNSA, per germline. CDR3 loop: CASSSAARSNQPQHF. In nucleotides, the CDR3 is TGTGCCAGCAGCTCCGCGGCGAGGAGCAATCAGCCCCAGCATTTT.

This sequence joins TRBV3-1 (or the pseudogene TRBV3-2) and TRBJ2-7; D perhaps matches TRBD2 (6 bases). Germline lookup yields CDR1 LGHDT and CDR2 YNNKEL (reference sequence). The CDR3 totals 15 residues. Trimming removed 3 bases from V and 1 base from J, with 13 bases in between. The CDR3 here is CASSQGLLQSYEQYF. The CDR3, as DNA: TGTGCCAGCAGCCAGGGACTCCTTCAGTCCTACGAGCAGTACTTC.

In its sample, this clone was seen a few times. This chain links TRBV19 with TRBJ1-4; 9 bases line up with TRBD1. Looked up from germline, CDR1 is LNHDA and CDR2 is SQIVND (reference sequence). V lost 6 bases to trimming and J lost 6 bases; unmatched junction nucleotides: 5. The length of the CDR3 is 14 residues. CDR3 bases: TGTGCCAGTAGGCCGGGACAGGGTCATGAAAAACTGTTTTTT. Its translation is CASRPGQGHEKLFF. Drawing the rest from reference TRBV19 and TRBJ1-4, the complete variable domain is DGGITQSPKYLFRKEGQNVTLSCEQNLNHDAMYWYRQDPGQGLRLIYYSQIVNDFQKGDIAEGYSVSREKKESFPLTVTSAQKNPTAFYLCASRPGQGHEKLFFGSGTQLSVL.

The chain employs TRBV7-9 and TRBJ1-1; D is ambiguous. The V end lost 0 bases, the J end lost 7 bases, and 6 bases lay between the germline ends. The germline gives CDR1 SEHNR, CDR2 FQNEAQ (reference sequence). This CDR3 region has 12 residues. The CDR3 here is CASSLAGSEAFF. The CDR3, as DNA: TGTGCCAGCAGCTTAGCTGGCAGTGAAGCTTTCTTT.

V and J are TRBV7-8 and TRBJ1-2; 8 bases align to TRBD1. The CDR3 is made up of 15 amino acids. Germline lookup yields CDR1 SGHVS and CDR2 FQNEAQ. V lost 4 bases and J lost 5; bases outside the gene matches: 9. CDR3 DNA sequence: TGTGCCAGCAGCTACCAAAGGGACAGGCCATATGGCTACACCTTC. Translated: CASSYQRDRPYGYTF.

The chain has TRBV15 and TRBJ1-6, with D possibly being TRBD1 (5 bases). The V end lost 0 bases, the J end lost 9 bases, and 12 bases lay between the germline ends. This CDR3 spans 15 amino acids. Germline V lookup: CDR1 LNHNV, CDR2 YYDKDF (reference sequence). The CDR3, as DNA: TGTGCCACCAGCAGAGATGGGCAGGGCCCTTCACCCCTCCACTTT. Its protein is CATSRDGQGPSPLHF.

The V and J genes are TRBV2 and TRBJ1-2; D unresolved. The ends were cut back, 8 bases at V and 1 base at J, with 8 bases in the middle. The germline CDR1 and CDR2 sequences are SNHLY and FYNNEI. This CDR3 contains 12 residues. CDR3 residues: CASAGYNYGYTF. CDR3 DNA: TGTGCCAGCGCGGGGTATAACTATGGCTACACCTTC.

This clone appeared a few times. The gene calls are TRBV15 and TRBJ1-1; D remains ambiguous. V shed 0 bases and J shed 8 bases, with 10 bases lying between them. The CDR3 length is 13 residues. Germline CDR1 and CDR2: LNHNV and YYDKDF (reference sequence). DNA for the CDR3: TGTGCCACCAGCAGAGAACCAGGCTGGGAAGCTTTCTTT. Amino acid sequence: CATSREPGWEAFF.